The 13 T cell receptor beta chains below all came from one sample that was sequenced in a study of blood T cell repertoires in COVID-19. Repertoires were generated with immunoSEQ multiplex PCR, while TCRdb's copy carries only in-frame clones and drops some. The repertoire consists of about 98,000 clones, with about 86% occurring once and the leading ten covering roughly 4.1%. Input material: peripheral blood. These receptors were taken from a man aged 55 to 70 with acute or convalescent COVID-19.

The V call is TRBV7-8, the J call TRBJ2-2; 7 bases are a match to TRBD2. From germline, CDR1 is SGHVS and CDR2 FQNEAQ. The CDR3 covers 15 residues. After removal of 2 bases from V and 5 bases from J, the junction contained 5 bases not matched to a gene. The CDR3 loop reads CASSLRRELTGELFF. CDR3 coding DNA: TGTGCCAGCAGCTTACGGCGGGAGCTTACCGGGGAGCTGTTTTTT.

V gene TRBV6-5 combines with J gene TRBJ1-1, with no clear D. This CDR3 is built from 15 residues. Germline CDR1 is MNHEY and CDR2 is SVGAGI. Trimming stripped 3 bases from V and 0 bases from J, with 11 bases between. CDR3 sequence: CASSYQGGMNTEAFF. DNA of the CDR3: TGTGCCAGCAGTTATCAAGGCGGAATGAACACTGAAGCTTTCTTT.

The rearrangement links TRBV5-4 to TRBJ1-2; 8 nucleotides align to TRBD1. CDR3 length: 17 residues. CDR1 SGHNT and CDR2 YYREEE come from the germline V gene (reference sequence). V lost 1 base, J lost 1 base, and 9 bases stayed unmatched. Here the CDR3 DNA reads TGTGCCAGCAGCTTGAATACAGGGGGTGGCTATAACTATGGCTACACCTTC. It codes for CASSLNTGGGYNYGYTF.

The chain couples TRBV7-9 to TRBJ2-1; 11 nucleotides match TRBD2. V lost 6 bases and J lost 10; bases outside the gene matches: 11. The CDR3 totals 15 residues. Looked up from germline, CDR1 is SEHNR and CDR2 is FQNEAQ (reference sequence). The CDR3 region is CASSWGSGRAVEQFF. CDR3 in DNA: TGTGCCAGCAGTTGGGGTAGCGGGAGGGCCGTCGAGCAGTTCTTC.

This clone was recorded at least ten times. The rearrangement links TRBV12-5 to TRBJ2-5; 7 bases map to TRBD1. The CDR3 loop spans 12 amino acids. J was trimmed by 5 bases and V by 6 bases; bases with no gene match: 3. CDR1 and CDR2 (germline): LGHNT, FRNRAP. CDR3: CASGVTGETQYF. CDR3 bases: TGTGCTAGTGGGGTGACAGGGGAGACCCAGTACTTC. The variable domain in full, with the rest retrieved from reference TRBV12-5 and TRBJ2-5, is DARVTQTPRHKVTEMGQEVTMRCQPILGHNTVFWYRQTMMQGLELLAYFRNRAPLDDSGMPKDRFSAEMPDATLATLKIQPSEPRDSAVYFCASGVTGETQYFGPGTRLLVL.

This clone has a count of ten or more. The rearrangement joins TRBV19 to TRBJ1-2; 9 positions match TRBD1. V dropped 9 bases and J dropped 9; count of bases not matched to a gene: 11. Per the germline V gene, CDR1 is LNHDA and CDR2 is SQIVND (reference sequence). The CDR3 runs 13 residues. The CDR3 reads CASHPGQGGSYTF. The CDR3 DNA reads as TGTGCCAGCCATCCGGGACAGGGTGGTAGCTACACCTTC.

The rearrangement joins TRBV24-1 to TRBJ2-1; 12 positions match TRBD2. Looked up from germline, CDR1 is KGHDR and CDR2 is SFDVKD. The CDR3 is made up of 16 amino acids. Trimming removed 4 bases from V and 4 bases from J; junction bases left unmatched: 4. CDR3 residues: CATSDPSGRAYNEQFF. CDR3 coding DNA: TGTGCCACCAGTGACCCTAGCGGGAGGGCTTACAATGAGCAGTTCTTC.

The chain joins TRBV19 to TRBJ2-3; 10 bases agree with TRBD2. Germline V gene data show CDR1 as LNHDA and CDR2 as SQIVND (reference sequence). The CDR3 sequence is 17 residues long. V gave up 6 bases and J gave up 7 bases; unmatched junction bases: 16. CDR3 sequence: CASRGLAVTVGPNTQYF. For the CDR3, the DNA is TGTGCCAGTAGAGGACTAGCGGTCACGGTGGGGCCCAATACGCAGTATTTT.

This clone was seen a single time. CDR3 nucleotide sequence: TGTGCCAGCAGACTTGTTGTGGACAGGGGTGGATATGGCTACACCTTC. Its protein is CASRLVVDRGGYGYTF. The chain employs TRBV5-6 and TRBJ1-2; 9 positions agree with TRBD1. The CDR3 spans 16 residues. Germline V gene sequence: CDR1 SGHDT, CDR2 YYEEEE. V shed 5 bases, J shed 5 bases, and the junction held 13 bases outside the gene matches. The full variable domain, with the rest looked up from reference TRBV5-6 and TRBJ1-2, is DAGVTQSPTHLIKTRGQQVTLRCSPKSGHDTVSWYQQALGQGPQFIFQYYEEEERQRGNFPDRFSGHQFPNYSSELNVNALLLGDSALYLCASRLVVDRGGYGYTFGSGTRLTVV.

V and J are TRBV7-6 and TRBJ2-1; perhaps TRBD2 as D (6 bases). Trimming removed 3 bases from V and 2 bases from J, with 14 bases in between. Germline CDR1 SGHVS, CDR2 FNYEAQ. This CDR3 is 16 amino acids long. Here the CDR3 DNA reads TGTGCCAGCAGCTTTAGGGCGGGATTACCCTACAATGAGCAGTTCTTC. Translated: CASSFRAGLPYNEQFF. Using reference TRBV7-6 and TRBJ2-1 for the parts outside the CDR3, the full variable domain is GAGVSQSPRYKVTKRGQDVALRCDPISGHVSLYWYRQALGQGPEFLTYFNYEAQQDKSGLPNDRFSAERPEGSISTLTIQRTEQRDSAMYRCASSFRAGLPYNEQFFGPGTRLTVL.

The chain is built from TRBV7-8 and TRBJ2-5; 10 nucleotides line up with TRBD1. V lost 6 bases and J lost 3; bases outside the gene matches: 1. From germline, CDR1 is SGHVS and CDR2 FQNEAQ. The CDR3 has 13 amino acids. The CDR3 loop is CASRGTGEETQYF. The DNA for the CDR3 is TGTGCCAGCAGGGGGACAGGGGAAGAGACCCAGTACTTC.

This clone has just one count. V is TRBV7-8 and J is TRBJ1-1; a possible D gene is TRBD1 (5 bases). Trimming removed 5 bases at V and 4 bases at J, with 17 bases between. The CDR3 runs 15 residues. Looked up from germline, CDR1 is SGHVS and CDR2 is FQNEAQ. The DNA for the CDR3 is TGTGCCAGCAGCCGAACCGGGACTTCGGCCACTGAAGCTTTCTTT. It codes for CASSRTGTSATEAFF.

J is TRBJ2-1 and V is TRBV7-3; 9 nucleotides match TRBD1. The germline V gene has CDR1 SGHTA and CDR2 FQGTGA. The CDR3 sequence is 16 residues long. Trimming took 5 bases from V and 1 from J; bases not matched to a gene: 6. CDR3 sequence reads: CASSPGGQGSYNEQFF. CDR3 nucleotide sequence: TGTGCCAGCAGCCCCGGGGGACAGGGATCCTACAATGAGCAGTTCTTC.